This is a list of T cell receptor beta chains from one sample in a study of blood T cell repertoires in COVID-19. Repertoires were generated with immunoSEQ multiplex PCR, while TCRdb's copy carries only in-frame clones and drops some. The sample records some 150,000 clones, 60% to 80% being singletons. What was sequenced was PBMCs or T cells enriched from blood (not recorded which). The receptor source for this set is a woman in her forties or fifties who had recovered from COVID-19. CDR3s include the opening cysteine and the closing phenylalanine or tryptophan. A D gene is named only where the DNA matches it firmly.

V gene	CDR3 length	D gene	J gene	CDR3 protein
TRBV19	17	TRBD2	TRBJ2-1	CASSQRTSGDFTSEQFF
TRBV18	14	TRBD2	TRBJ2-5	CASQALAAKETQYF
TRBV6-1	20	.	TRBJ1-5	CASSERDLRTDLNSNQPQHF
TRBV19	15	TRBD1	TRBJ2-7	CASSPGTGAAYEQYF
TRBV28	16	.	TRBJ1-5	CAGSLAHSLINQPQHF
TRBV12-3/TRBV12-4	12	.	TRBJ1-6	CASSTGGTPLHF
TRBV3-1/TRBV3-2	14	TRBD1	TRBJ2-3	CASSYDRATDTQYF
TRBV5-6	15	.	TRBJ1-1	CASSLEGTPYTEAFF
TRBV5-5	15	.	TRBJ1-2	CASSLPQGVDYGYTF
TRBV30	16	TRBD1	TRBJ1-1	CAWRSDRGKRHTEAFF
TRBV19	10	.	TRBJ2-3	CASRADTQYF
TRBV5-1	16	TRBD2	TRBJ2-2	CASSSTSGVITGELFF
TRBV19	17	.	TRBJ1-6	CASSISGGHTINSPLHF
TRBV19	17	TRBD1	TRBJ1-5	CASTFISGTGGGLPQHF
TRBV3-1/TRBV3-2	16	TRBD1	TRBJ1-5	CASSQGAGGSHQPQHF
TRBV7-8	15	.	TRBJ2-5	CASTPDGAGVETQYF
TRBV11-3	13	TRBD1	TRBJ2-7	CASSVQGAREQYF
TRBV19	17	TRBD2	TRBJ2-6	CASSSGLAGSGANVLTF
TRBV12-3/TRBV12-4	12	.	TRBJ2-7	CASSLGTYEQYF
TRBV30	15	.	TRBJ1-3	CAWSVLAGPGNTIYF
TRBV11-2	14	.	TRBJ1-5	CASSSGLKSQPQHF
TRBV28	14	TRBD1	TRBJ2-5	CASSPRTGRETQYF
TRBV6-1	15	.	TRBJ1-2	CASSEVPARPYGYTF
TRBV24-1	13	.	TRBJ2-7	CATSDGGMDEQYF
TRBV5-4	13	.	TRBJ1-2	CASSFGTRDGYTF